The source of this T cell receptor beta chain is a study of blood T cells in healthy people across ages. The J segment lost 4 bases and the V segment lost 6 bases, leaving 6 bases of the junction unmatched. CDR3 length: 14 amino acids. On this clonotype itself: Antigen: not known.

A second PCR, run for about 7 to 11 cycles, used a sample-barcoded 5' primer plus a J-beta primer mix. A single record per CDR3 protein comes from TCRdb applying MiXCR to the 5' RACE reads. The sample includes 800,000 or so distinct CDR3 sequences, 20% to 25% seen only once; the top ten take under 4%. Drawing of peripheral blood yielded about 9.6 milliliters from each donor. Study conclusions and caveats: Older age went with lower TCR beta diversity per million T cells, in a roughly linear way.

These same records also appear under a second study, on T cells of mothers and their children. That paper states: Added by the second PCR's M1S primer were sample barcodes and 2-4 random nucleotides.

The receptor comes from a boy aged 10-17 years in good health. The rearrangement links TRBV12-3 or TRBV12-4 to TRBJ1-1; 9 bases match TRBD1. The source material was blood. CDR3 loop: CASSNTGGLTEAFF. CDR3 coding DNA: TGTGCCAGCAGCAATACAGGGGGCCTCACTGAAGCTTTCTTT.